This T cell receptor beta chain was captured by sequencing in a study of shared clonotypes between healthy human individuals. Overall study results and limits: Richness estimates generally favored naive over memory subsets. Among donors, sharing of clonotypes was expected to be affected by sequencing depth.

This clone was seen only once. Its target is unknown. The sample holds other DNA sequences that translate to the same CDR3. V was clipped by 0 bases and J by 5 bases, with 7 bases between them. CDR3 length: 13 amino acids. Germline CDR1 and CDR2: SGHNT and YYREEE (reference sequence). Assay execution took place at the deep level. Repertoires were generated with immunoSEQ multiplex PCR, while TCRdb's copy carries only in-frame clones and drops some. The sample has 2 million to 3 million clones, approximately 94% seen once. The sequencing sample was made of naive CD4+ T cells from PBMCs. Documented subset: CD45RA+ positively selected. This TCR was recovered from a man aged 18 to 30 in good health. Some clones in this sample may be carry-over from other donors' samples. The chain employs TRBV5-4 and TRBJ2-3, with a tentative D call TRBD2 (5 bases). CDR3: CASSLDRGDTQYF. The CDR3 DNA follows: TGTGCCAGCAGCTTGGATCGGGGAGATACGCAGTATTTT.